This T cell receptor (beta chain) was found in a study of blood T cell repertoires in COVID-19. Study details: From T cells, B-cell-depleted T cells, or PBMCs came the material, which was cDNA or gDNA.

The V gene end was trimmed by 4 bases and the J gene end by 4 bases; junction bases not matched to a gene: 2. The CDR3 spans 13 residues. The germline gives CDR1 SGHNT, CDR2 YYREEE (reference sequence). Using immunoSEQ multiplex PCR, the repertoire was profiled, and TCRdb retains in-frame clones only, with some absent. Of just under 50,000 clones listed, 90% are singletons. V gene TRBV5-4 combines with J gene TRBJ2-1; TRBD1 agrees at 7 bases. What was sequenced was peripheral blood. This receptor was identified in a human donor in a cohort sampled during active COVID-19. The CDR3 nucleotides are TGTGCCAGCAGCGGACAGGAGTACAATGAGCAGTTCTTC. Translation: CASSGQEYNEQFF.